Listed below are T cell receptor beta chains from one sample, sequenced in a study of blood T cell repertoires in COVID-19. Method: immunoSEQ multiplex PCR; TCRdb's copy keeps in-frame clones and lacks some. The sample carries 110,000 to 150,000 clones, around 80% recorded once. The sequencing input was peripheral blood. Source of these receptors: a man aged 60-69 years with acute or convalescent COVID-19. Both conserved end residues are part of each CDR3. A D gene is named only where the DNA matches it firmly. Rows may omit the clone size; those that give it use once, few, many or a size class.

J | size | V | D | DNA | CDR3
TRBJ2-3 | NA | TRBV11-2 | NA | TGTGCCAGCAGCTTAGGCGATTGGGATACGCAGTATTTT | CASSLGDWDTQYF
TRBJ2-7 | NA | TRBV2 | TRBD1 | TGTGCCAGCAGTGTAAGGACAGGGAGCTCCTACGAGCAGTACTTC | CASSVRTGSSYEQYF
TRBJ2-3 | few | TRBV9 | TRBD2 | TGTGCCAGCAGCGCCCTTGGGGGGGGCACAGATACGCAGTATTTT | CASSALGGGTDTQYF
TRBJ2-1 | NA | TRBV10-2 | TRBD1 | TGCGCCAGCAGTGACCCTTCAGGGGGTAGCTCCTACAATGAGCAGTTCTTC | CASSDPSGGSSYNEQFF
TRBJ2-5 | NA | TRBV21-1 | NA | NA | CASSKEVASGSRETQYF
TRBJ2-1 | NA | TRBV19 | TRBD2 | TGTGCCAGTAGTACCCTCAGCGGGAGCTCCTACAATGAGCAGTTCTTC | CASSTLSGSSYNEQFF
TRBJ2-7 | NA | TRBV27 | TRBD1 | TGTGCCAGCAGTTCCCGCGGCGGGACAGGGGGTTACGAGCAGTACTTC | CASSSRGGTGGYEQYF
TRBJ2-2 | NA | TRBV27 | TRBD2 | TGTGCCAGCAGTTCACTAGCGCCAACCACCGGGGAGCTGTTTTTT | CASSSLAPTTGELFF
TRBJ1-5 | few | TRBV15 | NA | TGTGCCACCAGCAGAGGGCAGGGTGGGGAGCCCCAGCATTTT | CATSRGQGGEPQHF
TRBJ1-1 | few | TRBV1 | NA | TGCACCAGCAGCCAGAGGGGACAGGGGAACACTGAAGCTTTCTTT | CTSSQRGQGNTEAFF
TRBJ1-2 | NA | TRBV5-4 | NA | TGTGCCAGCAGCCTTGGAGGGAACTATGGCTACACCTTC | CASSLGGNYGYTF
TRBJ2-1 | NA | TRBV6-4 | NA | TGTGCCAGCAGTGACTCGACCAGGTCTGACGATGAGCAGTTCTTC | CASSDSTRSDDEQFF
TRBJ2-3 | NA | TRBV5-4 | TRBD2 | TGTGCCAGCAGCTTAGCGGGAGGGTCCACAGATACGCAGTATTTT | CASSLAGGSTDTQYF
TRBJ2-4 | NA | TRBV13 | NA | TGTGCCAGCAGGTCAGCAGGGGGAGGCAAAAACATTCAGTACTTC | CASRSAGGGKNIQYF
TRBJ2-1 | few | TRBV29-1 | TRBD2 | TGCAGCGTTGAACTGGGACTAGCGGGAGGCAATGAGCAGTTCTTC | CSVELGLAGGNEQFF
TRBJ2-6 | NA | TRBV2 | NA | TGTGCCAGCAGTGAAACCCCGGGAGCCGGGGCCAACGTCCTGACTTTC | CASSETPGAGANVLTF
TRBJ1-1 | NA | TRBV9 | NA | TGTGCCAGCAGCGTACAGGGGAACACTGAAGCTTTCTTT | CASSVQGNTEAFF
TRBJ1-1 | NA | TRBV5-1 | TRBD1 | TGCGCCAGCGCACCGGGACAGGGGAACACTGAAGCTTTCTTT | CASAPGQGNTEAFF
TRBJ1-1 | NA | TRBV6-2/TRBV6-3 | NA | TGTGCCAGCAGTAGCGGTGAGGCGTCTGAAGCTTTCTTT | CASSSGEASEAFF
TRBJ2-7 | NA | TRBV10-3 | TRBD2 | TGTGCCATCAGTGTTAAAGGACTAGCGGGATCGGGATACGAGCAGTACTTC | CAISVKGLAGSGYEQYF
TRBJ1-2 | NA | TRBV2 | TRBD1 | TGTGCCAGCAGTGAAGCTTCATTGGGACAGTATGGCTACACCTTC | CASSEASLGQYGYTF
TRBJ1-2 | once | TRBV23-1 | NA | TGCGCCAGCAGTCAACCCCGGGACATTAACTATGGCTACACCTTC | CASSQPRDINYGYTF
TRBJ1-1 | NA | TRBV7-2 | NA | TGTGCCAGCAGCTGGGGAGCCAACACTGAAGCTTTCTTT | CASSWGANTEAFF
TRBJ2-5 | NA | TRBV7-9 | TRBD2 | TGTGCCAGCAGCCAACCGACGGGACTAGCGGGAGTGGGGGAGACCCAGTACTTC | CASSQPTGLAGVGETQYF
TRBJ1-2 | NA | TRBV4-1 | TRBD1 | TGCGCCAGCAGCCAAGATCAATTCGTGGCAGGGGGCAAAGGTTATGGCTACACCTTC | CASSQDQFVAGGKGYGYTF
TRBJ2-7 | NA | TRBV2 | NA | TGTGCCAGCAACAGCATCTCCTACGAGCAGTACTTC | CASNSISYEQYF
TRBJ1-2 | NA | TRBV27 | TRBD1 | TGTGCCAGCAGTTTAATCGGGCAGGGGGATAACTATGGCTACACCTTC | CASSLIGQGDNYGYTF
TRBJ1-1 | few | TRBV30 | NA | TGTGCCTGGAGTGTAAGAGTTGAAGCTTTCTTT | CAWSVRVEAFF
TRBJ1-4 | NA | TRBV28 | NA | TGTGCCAGCAGTTTAGCTGGGCTGGTAGGAACTAATGAAAAACTGTTTTTT | CASSLAGLVGTNEKLFF
TRBJ2-3 | NA | TRBV12-5 | NA | TGTGCTAGTGGTTTGGTACTCACAGATACGCAGTATTTT | CASGLVLTDTQYF
TRBJ2-6 | NA | TRBV2 | TRBD1 | TGTGCCAGCAGTGAAGACAGGGGAGATGGGGCCAACGTCCTGACTTTC | CASSEDRGDGANVLTF
TRBJ1-1 | few | TRBV7-9 | NA | TGTGCCAGCAGCTTAGGGTCTTCGGTTTGGACTGAAGCTTTCTTT | CASSLGSSVWTEAFF
TRBJ2-7 | NA | TRBV19 | NA | TGTGCCAGTAGTATAACAGGGAGAGACGAGCAGTACTTC | CASSITGRDEQYF
TRBJ2-7 | NA | TRBV3-1/TRBV3-2 | NA | TGTGCCAGCAGCCAAGACTTTTACAGGCTAAACGAGCAGTACTTC | CASSQDFYRLNEQYF
TRBJ2-2 | NA | TRBV12-3/TRBV12-4 | NA | TGTGCCAGCAGCGAGGGGGACACCGGGGAGCTGTTTTTT | CASSEGDTGELFF
TRBJ1-5 | NA | TRBV27 | NA | TGTGCCAGCAGGGGGCACTCGAACTTTGAACAGCATTTT | CASRGHSNFEQHF
TRBJ2-3 | NA | TRBV7-2 | NA | TGTGCCAGCAGCTTACGAGGTCCCGGAGGAAATACGCAGTATTTT | CASSLRGPGGNTQYF
TRBJ2-1 | NA | TRBV5-1 | NA | TGCGCCAGCAGGACGGGGATTGGTGATGAGCAGTTCTTC | CASRTGIGDEQFF
TRBJ1-2 | NA | TRBV6-6 | NA | TGTGCCAGCAGTTACTCTGGTCTTCTCGGGGGGGGCTACACCTTC | CASSYSGLLGGGYTF
TRBJ2-7 | NA | TRBV5-1 | TRBD2 | TGCGCCAGCAGCCTCTCTAGCGGGACTTACGAGCAGTACTTC | CASSLSSGTYEQYF
TRBJ2-3 | NA | TRBV28 | TRBD2 | TGTGCCAGCAGTTTAAGGCGGTCTAGCGGGATTGCAGATACGCAGTATTTT | CASSLRRSSGIADTQYF
TRBJ1-4 | few | TRBV5-1 | NA | TGCGCCAGCAGCCCAGGAGGCCAAAATGAAAAACTGTTTTTT | CASSPGGQNEKLFF
TRBJ2-5 | NA | TRBV27 | TRBD1 | TGTGCCAGCCGACAGGGGAAAGAGACCCAGTACTTC | CASRQGKETQYF
TRBJ2-1 | NA | TRBV4-1 | NA | TGCGCCAGCAGCCAAGACATACTAGCAACCTACAATGAGCAGTTCTTC | CASSQDILATYNEQFF
TRBJ2-7 | NA | TRBV7-8 | NA | TGTGCCAGCAGCTTAGGGTTCCTGGGCCACGAGCAGTACTTC | CASSLGFLGHEQYF